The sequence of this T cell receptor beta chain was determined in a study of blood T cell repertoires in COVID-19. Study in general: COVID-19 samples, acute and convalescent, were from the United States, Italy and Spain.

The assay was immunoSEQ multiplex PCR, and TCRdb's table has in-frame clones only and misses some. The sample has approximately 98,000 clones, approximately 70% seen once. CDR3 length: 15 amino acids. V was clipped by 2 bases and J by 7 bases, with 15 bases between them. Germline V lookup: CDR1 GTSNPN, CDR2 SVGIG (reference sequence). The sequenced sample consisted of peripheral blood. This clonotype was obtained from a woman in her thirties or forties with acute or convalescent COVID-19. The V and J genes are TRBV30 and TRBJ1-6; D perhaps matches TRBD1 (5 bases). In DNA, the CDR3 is TGTGCCTGGAGTAGCGGGCAGGGAGCCAATTCACCCCTCCACTTT. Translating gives CAWSSGQGANSPLHF.